This TCR beta chain was observed in a study of technical replicates of blood from a handful of donors. CDR3 length: 15 amino acids. Germline-derived CDR1 and CDR2 are SGHAT and FQNNGV. Trimming took 3 bases from V and 0 from J; bases not matched to a gene: 3. The protocol was immunoSEQ multiplex PCR, while the TCRdb copy is restricted to in-frame clones and leaves out a portion. The table records 81,000 or so clones, roughly 96% of them present only once. The chain links TRBV11-2 to TRBJ2-3, with TRBD2 matching 7 bases. What was sequenced was T cells isolated from PBMCs. This TCR was sampled from a human donor in good health. For the CDR3, the DNA is TGTGCCAGCAGCTTGACTAGCCCTAGCACAGATACGCAGTATTTT. The encoded protein is CASSLTSPSTDTQYF.